Sequencing of this T cell receptor beta chain was carried out in a study of blood T cell repertoires in COVID-19. Clones were read by immunoSEQ multiplex PCR, and TCRdb kept only the in-frame ones, dropping some. The sample yields around 57,000 clones, more than 65% seen once. V lost 4 bases, J lost 4 bases, and 24 bases lay in between. Germline CDR1 is SGHTA and CDR2 is FQGNSA. This CDR3 is built from 18 residues. The TCR originated in a woman aged 70-85 years with acute or convalescent COVID-19. The sample taken for sequencing was peripheral blood. This chain joins TRBV7-2 and TRBJ2-3, with D tentatively TRBD1 (7 bases). CDR3 nucleotide sequence: TGTGCCAGCAGCTCATTCCCGTGGGACTCCCAGGGGGCAGATACGCAGTATTTT. This codes for CASSSFPWDSQGADTQYF. The whole variable domain, filled in from reference TRBV7-2 and TRBJ2-3, reads GAGVSQSPSNKVTEKGKDVELRCDPISGHTALYWYRQSLGQGLEFLIYFQGNSAPDKSGLPSDRFSAERTGGSVSTLTIQRTQQEDSAVYLCASSSFPWDSQGADTQYFGPGTRLTVL.